The 30 T cell receptor beta chains below were found in one sample sequenced in a study of T cells in Graves' hyperthyroidism and ophthalmopathy. Amplification targeted TCR beta CDR3 regions from RNA transcripts. First-round RT-PCR targeting the TCR CDR3 was performed with the HTBI primer set. From the multiplex PCR reads, TCRdb called clonotypes with MiXCR, one entry per CDR3 protein. Altogether roughly 500,000 distinct CDR3 sequences are present, roughly a quarter being singletons, with the ten largest covering 11%. Sequences were obtained from blood. All receptors derive from a woman in her thirties with Graves' ophthalmopathy.

This clonotype was seen ten or more times. The chain uses TRBV28 and TRBJ2-7; no clear D. Germline loops: CDR1 MDHEN, CDR2 SYDVKM. Deletions cut 8 bases from V and 5 bases from J, with 19 bases between. The CDR3 runs to 14 residues. As DNA, the CDR3 is TGTGCCAGCTCACGCACGTACGTGAAGGACGAGCAGTACTTC. It yields the protein CASSRTYVKDEQYF.

This clonotype was detected many times. The chain uses TRBV2 and TRBJ2-7; 8 bases align to TRBD1. The CDR3 runs to 16 residues. The junction had 9 bases not matched to a gene; V was cut back by 0 bases and J by 5 bases. Germline lookup yields CDR1 SNHLY and CDR2 FYNNEI. CDR3 coding DNA: TGTGCCAGCAGTGAAGCGCCTAGGACAGGGTGGAACGAGCAGTACTTC. This sequence encodes CASSEAPRTGWNEQYF.

This clonotype showed up many times. The J gene is TRBJ2-7, the V gene TRBV19; possible D gene TRBD1, 5 bases. CDR3 size: 11 residues. Germline lookup yields CDR1 LNHDA and CDR2 SQIVND (reference sequence). Trimming took 6 bases from V and 5 from J, leaving 8 bases between them. In DNA form, the CDR3 reads TGTGCCAGTAGCGACAGTAACGAGCAGTACTTC. Translation gives CASSDSNEQYF. The variable domain in full, completed from reference TRBV19 and TRBJ2-7, reads DGGITQSPKYLFRKEGQNVTLSCEQNLNHDAMYWYRQDPGQGLRLIYYSQIVNDFQKGDIAEGYSVSREKKESFPLTVTSAQKNPTAFYLCASSDSNEQYFGPGTRLTVT.

At least ten counts were recorded for this clonotype. The rearrangement links TRBV11-2 to TRBJ2-2, with TRBD1 matching over 7 bases. Looked up from germline, CDR1 is SGHAT and CDR2 is FQNNGV. There are 16 residues in the CDR3. Trimming cost V 2 bases and J 6 bases; bases outside gene matches: 9. The CDR3 DNA reads as TGTGCCAGCAGCTTATACGACAGGGCTGCGGCCGGGGAGCTGTTTTTT. This encodes CASSLYDRAAAGELFF.

The chain uses TRBV11-2 and TRBJ2-6, with D hard to call. Germline CDR1 and CDR2: SGHAT and FQNNGV. This CDR3 has 15 amino acids. V was shortened by 5 bases and J by 3 bases, with 11 bases between the two germline ends. In DNA, the CDR3 is TGTGCCAGCAGCGTAAGGACCGGTGGGGCCAACGTCCTGACTTTC. Amino acid sequence: CASSVRTGGANVLTF. Looking up the rest from reference TRBV11-2 and TRBJ2-6 gives the full variable domain: EAGVAQSPRYKIIEKRQSVAFWCNPISGHATLYWYQQILGQGPKLLIQFQNNGVVDDSQLPKDRFSAERLKGVDSTLKIQPAKLEDSAVYLCASSVRTGGANVLTFGAGSRLTVL.

This rearrangement joins TRBV2 to TRBJ2-3; TRBD2 aligns across 9 bases. V was clipped by 5 bases and J by 3 bases; unmatched bases: 3. CDR3 size: 14 residues. The germline V gene encodes CDR1 SNHLY and CDR2 FYNNEI. CDR3 sequence reads: CASSRTSATDTQYF. CDR3 DNA sequence: TGTGCCAGCAGTAGGACTAGCGCAACAGATACGCAGTATTTT.

This clonotype was seen more than once but under ten times. The chain uses TRBV25-1 and TRBJ2-5; the D is unclear. There are 12 residues in the CDR3. V lost 8 bases and J 3 bases, leaving 10 bases between the germline ends. Germline V lookup: CDR1 MGHDK, CDR2 SYGVNS. CDR3 nucleotides: TGTGCCAGCGCCCCTCTAGAAGAGACCCAGTACTTC. Encoded protein: CASAPLEETQYF.

V is TRBV28 and J is TRBJ2-7; the match to TRBD1 covers 7 bases. The V segment lost 6 bases and the J segment 3 bases; nucleotides outside the gene matches: 5. The CDR3 length is 13 residues. CDR1 is MDHEN and CDR2 is SYDVKM in the germline V gene. The CDR3 region has the DNA TGTGCCAGCAGCAACAGGGGACGCTACGAGCAGTACTTC. This gives the protein CASSNRGRYEQYF.

This clonotype was counted only a few times. A much larger clone is a single base away; this may be a read error. This sequence joins TRBV11-2 and TRBJ1-3, with TRBD1 matching over 7 bases. The CDR3 spans 15 residues. From germline, CDR1 is SGHAT and CDR2 FQNNGV. The CDR3 reads CASGLVQGWGNTIYF. The CDR3 DNA reads TGTGCCAGCGGCTTGGTACAGGGGTGGGGAAACACCATATATTTT.

At least ten counts were recorded for this clonotype. This chain joins TRBV10-3 and TRBJ2-7; 10 bases align to TRBD1. Germline loops: CDR1 ENHRY, CDR2 SYGVKD. V shed 8 bases and J 4 bases; nucleotides not matched to a gene: 8. The CDR3 consists of 14 residues. CDR3 amino acids: CAIVTGQGFYEQYF. CDR3 coding DNA: TGTGCCATCGTCACGGGACAGGGGTTTTACGAGCAGTACTTC.

This clonotype was seen repeatedly, ten times or more. The rearrangement links TRBV19 to TRBJ1-2, with D maybe TRBD1 (5 bases). CDR3 length equals 15 residues. The ends were cut back, 4 bases at V and 9 bases at J, with 21 bases in the middle. Germline assignment: CDR1 LNHDA and CDR2 SQIVND (reference sequence). The CDR3 region is CASSTHQAGYESYTF. CDR3 bases: TGTGCCAGTAGTACCCACCAAGCAGGGTATGAGAGCTACACCTTC.

The sample holds many counts of this clonotype. The J gene is TRBJ2-7, the V gene TRBV27; D is ambiguous. Germline V CDR1 and CDR2: MNHEY, SMNVEV (reference sequence). The CDR3 covers 17 residues. Trimming removed 5 bases at V and 0 bases at J, with 20 bases between. The CDR3 reads CASSPGWSRQNSYEQYF. The CDR3 DNA follows: TGTGCCAGCAGTCCGGGTTGGAGCAGGCAAAACTCCTACGAGCAGTACTTC.

The chain recombines TRBV6-4 with TRBJ1-3; D may be TRBD1 (5 bases). V was shortened by 8 bases and J by 2 bases, with 10 bases between the two germline ends. Germline V lookup: CDR1 MRHNA, CDR2 SNTAGT. The CDR3 has 13 amino acids. The CDR3 protein is CASAREAGNTIYF. The CDR3 coding sequence is TGTGCCAGCGCCAGGGAGGCTGGAAACACCATATATTTT.

CDR3 bases: TGTGCCTGGGACGTACGGGGAGAGTGCTACTTC. Protein sequence: CAWDVRGECYF. The V gene is TRBV30, the J gene TRBJ2-7; the D gene is possibly TRBD2 (5 bases). Per germline, CDR1 GTSNPN and CDR2 SVGIG (reference sequence). Trimming removed 5 bases at V and 13 bases at J, with 18 bases between. The CDR3 covers 11 residues.

The J gene is TRBJ2-5, the V gene TRBV10-3, with D tentatively TRBD2 (6 bases). V was trimmed by 4 bases and J by 4 bases, leaving 10 bases between them. Germline-derived CDR1 and CDR2 are ENHRY and SYGVKD. The CDR3 is 13 residues long. The CDR3 here is CAISGGGGETQYF. In DNA, the CDR3 is TGTGCCATCAGTGGGGGAGGCGGAGAGACCCAGTACTTC.

This chain connects TRBV14 to TRBJ1-1; D unresolved. Germline V gives CDR1 SGHDN, CDR2 FVKESK. Trimming removed 4 bases at V and 8 bases at J, with 14 bases between. The CDR3 totals 13 residues. CDR3 DNA: TGTGCCAGCAGCCTGCGGACTCTCGGGGAAGCTTTCTTT. It encodes CASSLRTLGEAFF.

This clonotype appeared many times. V usage is TRBV5-1 and J usage is TRBJ2-4, with 8 positions matching TRBD1. The CDR3 consists of 14 residues. Germline values: CDR1 SGHRS, CDR2 YFSETQ. V was clipped by 4 bases and J by 5 bases; unmatched bases: 5. The CDR3 here is CASSTGTGQNIQYF. CDR3 in DNA: TGCGCCAGCAGCACCGGGACAGGACAAAACATTCAGTACTTC.

This chain joins TRBV5-1 and TRBJ1-1; 11 bases are shared with TRBD1. The CDR3 runs 15 residues. Germline V gene sequence: CDR1 SGHRS, CDR2 YFSETQ. V lost 4 bases to trimming and J lost 5 bases; unmatched junction nucleotides: 7. Here the CDR3 reads CASSTGQGARTEAFF. CDR3 coding DNA: TGCGCCAGCAGCACCGGACAGGGGGCGAGGACTGAAGCTTTCTTT.

This clonotype showed up many times. This sequence joins TRBV20-1 and TRBJ1-1; D remains ambiguous. Trimming removed 6 bases from V and 3 bases from J, with 8 bases in between. Germline loops: CDR1 DFQATT, CDR2 SNEGSKA (reference sequence). This CDR3 comprises 11 residues. The CDR3 spells CSAPGDTEAFF. The CDR3 nucleotides read TGCAGTGCGCCCGGAGACACTGAAGCTTTCTTT.

This clonotype was observed at least ten times. This sequence joins TRBV20-1 and TRBJ2-7; the D call may be TRBD1 or TRBD2 (6 bases each). Germline V gives CDR1 DFQATT, CDR2 SNEGSKA (reference sequence). This CDR3 comprises 13 residues. The V and J ends lost 4 bases and 2 bases respectively, with 12 bases between them. The CDR3, as DNA: TGCAGTGCTATCACAGGGACTCCCTACGAGCAGTACTTC. Its translation: CSAITGTPYEQYF.

This clonotype appeared a few times. The chain joins TRBV12-3 or TRBV12-4 to TRBJ1-5; D perhaps matches TRBD1 (5 bases). The CDR3 extends over 15 amino acids. Deletions cut 5 bases from V and 7 bases from J, with 18 bases between. The CDR3 DNA follows: TGTGCCAGCAGTACACAATTTGGGGGAGGCCAGCCCCAGCATTTT. As protein: CASSTQFGGGQPQHF.

This clonotype came up a few times. V usage is TRBV20-1 and J usage is TRBJ2-7, with D perhaps TRBD1 or TRBD2 (5 bases each). The germline V and J ends were trimmed by 2 bases and 4 bases, with 9 bases remaining between them. Germline V gene data show CDR1 as DFQATT and CDR2 as SNEGSKA (reference sequence). CDR3 size: 12 residues. The CDR3 DNA is TGCAGTGCTAGACGGGACGAGTACGAGCAGTACTTC. Encoded protein: CSARRDEYEQYF.

This clonotype occurred many times. Mismatch with germline at one junction end may stem from a read error. The rearrangement uses TRBV12-3 or TRBV12-4 and TRBJ1-5, with 9 bases aligning to TRBD1. The CDR3 loop spans 15 amino acids. The CDR3 nucleotides read TGTGCCAGCAGAGGGGACAGGGTTAGCAGTCAGCCCCAGCATTTT. Translating gives CASRGDRVSSQPQHF.

This clonotype was observed a handful of times. The chain's CDR3 is CATSGGRETQYF. The CDR3 DNA reads as TGTGCCACCAGCGGGGGTCGGGAGACCCAGTACTTC. The J gene is TRBJ2-5, the V gene TRBV15; D could derive from TRBD1 or TRBD2 (5 bases each). V was cut by 5 bases and J by 5 bases, with 9 bases left in between. Germline loops: CDR1 LNHNV, CDR2 YYDKDF (reference sequence). The CDR3 has 12 residues.

This clonotype was counted many times. This chain links TRBV7-3 with TRBJ2-7; perhaps TRBD1 as D (5 bases). Trimming shortened V by 5 bases and J by 4 bases, and 12 bases separated the two germline ends. The CDR3 has 13 residues. The germline V gene has CDR1 SGHTA and CDR2 FQGTGA. In DNA, the CDR3 is TGTGCCAGCAGCCCAAGTGGGGCTTACGAGCAGTACTTC. This sequence encodes CASSPSGAYEQYF.

The rearrangement links TRBV6-1 to TRBJ1-4; D not certain. Germline V gene data show CDR1 as MNHNS and CDR2 as SASEGT. V dropped 6 bases and J dropped 5 bases, with 13 bases sitting between them. The CDR3 is made up of 14 amino acids. CDR3 amino acids: CASSLVRSNEKLFF. The DNA for the CDR3 is TGTGCCAGCAGCCTAGTAAGGTCAAATGAAAAACTGTTTTTT.

This clonotype was detected only a few times. This chain connects TRBV10-2 to TRBJ1-5; 10 bases are shared with TRBD1. The CDR3 extends over 19 amino acids. Germline V gene data show CDR1 as WSHSY and CDR2 as SAAADI. Losses at the gene ends were 0 bases for V and 0 bases for J; bases not matched to a gene: 8. This CDR3 reads CASSESRDRGPYSNQPQHF. The DNA for the CDR3 is TGCGCCAGCAGTGAGTCAAGGGACAGGGGACCTTATAGCAATCAGCCCCAGCATTTT.

This clonotype has just a few counts. The chain is built from TRBV3-1 and TRBJ1-5; D is unclear. The CDR3 contains 14 residues. The V end was cut by 0 bases, the J end by 2 bases, with 5 bases between. The V gene's germline CDR1 is LGHDT and CDR2 YNNKEL (reference sequence). The CDR3 region has the DNA TGTGCCAGCAGCCAAGAGCGGGGCAATCAGCCCCAGCATTTT. Translation: CASSQERGNQPQHF.

This clonotype has ten or more counts. This chain links TRBV2 with TRBJ1-2; D may be TRBD1 (5 bases). The germline V and J ends were trimmed by 5 bases and 7 bases, with 23 bases remaining between them. From germline, CDR1 is SNHLY and CDR2 FYNNEI. The CDR3 covers 16 residues. The CDR3 DNA sequence: TGTGCCAGCAGTCTCCTCCCCGGACAAGGAGGCGGTGGCTACACCTTC. Its protein product is CASSLLPGQGGGGYTF.

This clonotype was seen many times. V gene TRBV28 combines with J gene TRBJ2-7, with a tentative D call TRBD2 (5 bases). Germline V gene lookup returns CDR1 MDHEN and CDR2 SYDVKM. Trimming stripped 5 bases from V and 5 bases from J, with 22 bases between. CDR3 size: 16 residues. CDR3 coding DNA: TGTGCCAGCAGTACCCGGGGTGGAGCACGAAAGGACGAGCAGTACTTC. Residues: CASSTRGGARKDEQYF.